These 6 T cell receptor beta chains were sequenced from one sample in a study of blood T cell repertoires in COVID-19. Some clones are missing from TCRdb's copy, which holds only in-frame ones; the method was immunoSEQ multiplex PCR. The table shows about 190,000 clones, with less than 80% occurring only once. Sequences were obtained from peripheral blood. These receptors were taken from a middle-aged man who had recovered from COVID-19.

This clone has a handful of counts. Other DNA sequences within the sample encode an identical CDR3. The gene calls are TRBV6-5 and TRBJ2-5; unclear D gene. V was pared by 6 bases and J by 2 bases, with 7 bases between. The CDR3 loop spans 12 amino acids. The V gene's germline CDR1 is MNHEY and CDR2 SVGAGI. In DNA, the CDR3 is TGTGCCAGCAGCACAGATCAAGAGACCCAGTACTTC. Protein sequence: CASSTDQETQYF.

V is TRBV5-6 and J is TRBJ1-2; perhaps TRBD1 as D (5 bases). V dropped 6 bases and J dropped 3 bases, with 6 bases sitting between them. The CDR3 extends over 11 amino acids. Looked up from germline, CDR1 is SGHDT and CDR2 is YYEEEE. The CDR3 sequence is CASTRDYGYTF. CDR3 DNA sequence: TGTGCCAGCACCAGGGACTATGGCTACACCTTC.

The chain carries TRBV7-6 and TRBJ2-2; D not resolved. The length of the CDR3 is 15 residues. Trimming stripped 1 base from V and 2 bases from J, with 8 bases between. Germline V gene lookup returns CDR1 SGHVS and CDR2 FNYEAQ. The CDR3 loop is CASSLGGANTGELFF. For the CDR3, the DNA is TGTGCCAGCAGCTTAGGCGGAGCCAACACCGGGGAGCTGTTTTTT.

The chain recombines TRBV28 with TRBJ1-2; tentative D call: TRBD1 (5 bases). CDR3 length equals 12 residues. Per the germline V gene, CDR1 is MDHEN and CDR2 is SYDVKM. The ends were cut back, 5 bases at V and 8 bases at J, with 12 bases in the middle. CDR3 nucleotides: TGTGCCAGCAGTGTGGCAGGGCGGGGCTACACCTTC. This encodes CASSVAGRGYTF.

In nucleotides, the CDR3 is TGTGCCAGCAGTGAAGCGGCAGTCAATACGCAGTATTTT. Translated: CASSEAAVNTQYF. This rearrangement joins TRBV2 to TRBJ2-3; no clear D. In germline, CDR1 is SNHLY, CDR2 FYNNEI. V was shortened by 0 bases and J by 7 bases, with 8 bases between the two germline ends. The CDR3 covers 13 residues.

A few counts support this clone. The J gene is TRBJ1-2, the V gene TRBV15, with D hard to call. Germline V CDR1 and CDR2: LNHNV, YYDKDF (reference sequence). V was trimmed by 3 bases and J by 7 bases, leaving 9 bases between them. This CDR3 has 12 amino acids. The CDR3 DNA follows: TGTGCCACCAGCAGGCGGGATTTTGGCTACACCTTC. It yields the protein CATSRRDFGYTF.